This T cell receptor (beta chain) was sequenced in a study of blood T cell repertoires in COVID-19 (dated by TCRdb to the early 2020s). Regarding the research as a whole: Samples from collaborators originated in the United States, Italy and Spain and spanned both the acute and convalescent phases of COVID-19. The material from the prospective study consisted of cDNA or gDNA derived from T cells, B-cell-depleted T cells, or PBMCs. The dataset comprised deeply sampled blood TCRbeta repertoires from subjects exposed to, actively infected with, or recovered from COVID-19. The repertoires were released in a freely available public database meant as a resource for research on the immune response to SARS-CoV-2. The samples were drawn from two sources: the first 160 participants of the ongoing ImmuneRACE study, and 1,254 subjects contributed by 6 global collaborators. Sample metadata almost always included a de-identified subject ID, COVID-19 status, age in years and sex. HLA class I and class II types, where available, came from metadata supplied by the sample provider rather than from assay-based typing.

In the case of this clone: Its antigen is still unknown. Base qualities are not recorded, but no much larger clone differs from it by a single base.

The immunoSEQ Assay, a bias-controlled multiplex PCR, was used to amplify TCRbeta CDR3 regions from genomic DNA. The study's processing was this. Within the assay, amplification of reference gene primers was used to estimate how many nucleated cells each sample contained. Sequence reads were collapsed and filtered to measure the absolute abundance of every unique TCRbeta CDR3 rearrangement. For each sample, productive Simpson clonality was calculated by taking the square root of Simpson's diversity index across productive rearrangements. The table comes from immuneACCESS by way of TCRdb, which keeps in-frame sequences with V and J called. Part of the clones is missing from these tables; in studies checked, under half for an unresolved V gene and the rest for unknown reasons. That table supplies the V and J calls and clone size; D and trimming were determined from the DNA. This sample comprises about 380,000 clones, about four fifths of them detected only once. Together, the top ten hold about 1.2% of the sample.

Collaborating institutions collected whole blood in K2EDTA tubes following their own protocols. For TCRbeta analysis, collaborators shipped samples in one of three forms: frozen whole blood, isolated PBMCs, or DNA extracted from either of those sample types. Broader findings and caveats from the paper: How much clinical and demographic metadata was included differed by source and by participant, and the metadata was provided uncurated.

The germline ends are 7 bases apart after V is trimmed by 1 base and J by 0 bases. The CDR3, from cysteine to phenylalanine, totals 14 residues. The retained sequence is limited to the CDR3, 42 bases, with the frame set at the first base. For CDR1 and CDR2, the germline V gene (reference sequence) lists GTSNPN and SVGIG. The sequence links TRBV30 to TRBJ1-5; no confident D gene assignment can be made. The specimen was peripheral blood. The clonotype originates from a human donor with acute or convalescent COVID-19. The donor label of this sample is uncertain. The DNA sequence is given as TGTGCCTGGAGTGGTAGTTTTAGCAATCAGCCCCAGCATTTT. Its protein is CAWSGSFSNQPQHF.